The 18 T cell receptor beta chains below come from one sample, sequenced in a study of CD4 T cells in relation to SARS-CoV-2 and coronaviruses. Before the COVID-19 pandemic, during about 2010-2018, CD4+ T cells were taken from unexposed donors. After nine to ten days of culture, CD4+ T cells were isolated. Profiled with immunoSEQ multiplex PCR; TCRdb holds only in-frame clones, not every one. The data contain approximately 25,000 clones, around 79% of them singletons. No antigen is known for these receptors. Sequencing was done on a sample of CD4+ T cells from PBMCs, cultured in vitro. All receptors derive from a human donor in good health.

This clone was detected once. J is TRBJ1-1 and V is TRBV29-1; 9 positions match TRBD1. CDR1 and CDR2 from the germline V gene are SQVTM and ANQGSEA. Trimming cost V 6 bases and J 4 bases; bases outside gene matches: 3. This CDR3 is built from 12 residues. Written as DNA, the CDR3 is TGCAGCGTCGGGACAGGGAGCACTGAAGCTTTCTTT. Encoded protein: CSVGTGSTEAFF. Combining the CDR3 with reference TRBV29-1 and TRBJ1-1 gives the whole variable domain SAVISQKPSRDICQRGTSLTIQCQVDSQVTMMFWYRQQPGQSLTLIATANQGSEATYESGFVIDKFPISRPNLTFSTLTVSNMSPEDSSIYLCSVGTGSTEAFFGQGTRLTVV.

This chain uses TRBV7-9 with TRBJ2-7; 7 nucleotides line up with TRBD2. Germline loops: CDR1 SEHNR, CDR2 FQNEAQ (reference sequence). The CDR3 runs 16 residues. V lost 5 bases, J lost 0 bases, and 10 bases stayed unmatched. This CDR3 reads CASSPWEGSGSYEQYF. The CDR3 DNA reads as TGTGCCAGCAGCCCCTGGGAGGGTAGCGGCTCCTACGAGCAGTACTTC.

The sample holds one count of this clone. This chain uses TRBV19 with TRBJ2-6; D gene unclear. Trimming removed 7 bases from V and 1 base from J, with 14 bases in between. The CDR3 is 16 residues long. CDR1 and CDR2 from the germline V gene are LNHDA and SQIVND (reference sequence). This CDR3 reads CASIGLFESGANVLTF. The CDR3 DNA sequence: TGTGCCAGTATTGGGCTTTTTGAATCTGGGGCCAACGTCCTGACTTTC.

The rearrangement links TRBV3-1 (or the pseudogene TRBV3-2) to TRBJ2-2, with D possibly TRBD2 on 6 matching bases. The CDR3 spans 16 residues. Germline V gives CDR1 LGHDT, CDR2 YNNKEL (reference sequence). V shed 4 bases and J shed 4 bases, with 16 bases lying between them. CDR3 protein: CASSPPRGSPTGELFF. The DNA for the CDR3 is TGTGCCAGCAGCCCACCCCGGGGGAGTCCCACCGGGGAGCTGTTTTTT.

The chain links TRBV6-5 to TRBJ2-7; possibly TRBD1 or TRBD2 for D (5 bases each). The CDR3 spans 14 residues. From germline, CDR1 is MNHEY and CDR2 SVGAGI. Trimming stripped 2 bases from V and 0 bases from J, with 8 bases between. CDR3 protein: CASSYRGSSYEQYF. Here the CDR3 DNA reads TGTGCCAGCAGTTACCGGGGCAGCTCCTACGAGCAGTACTTC.

CDR3 in amino acids: CASRYGANTEAFF. In DNA, the CDR3 is TGCGCCAGCAGATACGGGGCGAACACTGAAGCTTTCTTT. J is TRBJ1-1 and V is TRBV5-1, with D possibly TRBD1 on 5 matching bases. The CDR3 is 13 amino acids. Germline-derived CDR1 and CDR2 are SGHRS and YFSETQ. V was clipped by 5 bases and J by 1 base, with 9 bases between them.

This clone appeared a single time. The CDR3 is CASSQRRHSYEQYF. CDR3 coding DNA: TGTGCCAGCAGCCAACGGCGCCACTCCTACGAGCAGTACTTC. J is TRBJ2-7 and V is TRBV3-1 (or the pseudogene TRBV3-2), with no clear D. With 2 bases removed from V and 0 bases from J, the gap between germline ends came to 8 bases. In germline, CDR1 is LGHDT, CDR2 YNNKEL (reference sequence). The CDR3 consists of 14 residues.

The chain uses TRBV18 and TRBJ1-5; D uncertain. The CDR3 contains 15 residues. The V end was cut by 4 bases, the J end by 0 bases, with 10 bases between. Germline-derived CDR1 and CDR2 are KGHSH and LQKENI. The CDR3, as DNA: TGTGCCAGCTCACTGACCGAGAATAGCAATCAGCCCCAGCATTTT. Translating gives CASSLTENSNQPQHF.

The chain links TRBV29-1 to TRBJ2-3, with D possibly being TRBD1 (7 bases). Trimming took 6 bases from V and 1 from J, leaving 17 bases between them. The CDR3 has 15 amino acids. Germline CDR1 and CDR2: SQVTM and ANQGSEA. CDR3: CSVDPGGTGTDTQYF. The CDR3 bases are TGCAGCGTCGACCCGGGCGGGACAGGCACAGATACGCAGTATTTT.

V is TRBV6-4 and J is TRBJ2-1; 10 bases line up with TRBD2. The CDR3 has 15 amino acids. In germline, CDR1 is MRHNA, CDR2 SNTAGT. The V gene end was trimmed by 5 bases and the J gene end by 4 bases; junction bases not matched to a gene: 5. The CDR3 loop is CASSSGLAEYNEQFF. CDR3 sequence (DNA): TGTGCCAGCAGTTCCGGACTAGCGGAGTACAATGAGCAGTTCTTC.

This clone was found once. The V gene is TRBV18, the J gene TRBJ2-7; D is perhaps TRBD1 (6 bases). The CDR3 is 16 residues long. Trimming took off 3 bases at V and 4 bases at J, with 19 bases between the two ends. Per the germline V gene, CDR1 is KGHSH and CDR2 is LQKENI. CDR3 sequence (DNA): TGTGCCAGCTCACCGGTCCCGGCAGGGGTACTTTACGAGCAGTACTTC. Translation gives CASSPVPAGVLYEQYF.

The V call is TRBV29-1, the J call TRBJ1-5; the D gene is possibly TRBD1 (5 bases). This CDR3 has 14 amino acids. Trimming pared 7 bases from V and 5 bases from J, leaving 18 bases between. Per germline, CDR1 SQVTM and CDR2 ANQGSEA. The CDR3 nucleotides read TGCAGCGCCAGTGGCTCGGGGGTTGATCAGCCCCAGCATTTT. Translation gives CSASGSGVDQPQHF.

The chain recombines TRBV5-4 with TRBJ2-7; 7 nucleotides agree with TRBD1. This CDR3 is 16 amino acids long. After removal of 0 bases from V and 2 bases from J, the junction contained 8 bases not matched to a gene. The germline V gene encodes CDR1 SGHNT and CDR2 YYREEE (reference sequence). This CDR3 reads CASSLATGIRTYEQYF. CDR3 nucleotide sequence: TGTGCCAGCAGCTTGGCGACAGGGATAAGGACCTACGAGCAGTACTTC.

V is TRBV6-5 and J is TRBJ1-1; D is unclear. The V and J ends lost 4 bases and 2 bases respectively, with 2 bases between them. Germline V gene lookup returns CDR1 MNHEY and CDR2 SVGAGI. The CDR3 is made up of 11 amino acids. CDR3 bases: TGTGCCAGCAGTTCAAACACTGAAGCTTTCTTT. Its translation is CASSSNTEAFF.

The gene calls are TRBV6-1 and TRBJ2-7; the match to TRBD2 covers 10 bases. Trimming took 7 bases from V and 3 from J; bases not matched to a gene: 9. This CDR3 has 15 residues. Germline V gives CDR1 MNHNS, CDR2 SASEGT. CDR3 amino acids: CASIQGASGSYEQYF. The CDR3 DNA is TGTGCCAGCATTCAAGGGGCTAGCGGGAGCTACGAGCAGTACTTC.

The rearrangement uses TRBV29-1 and TRBJ1-4; D not resolved. The CDR3 has 12 residues. Germline V CDR1 and CDR2: SQVTM, ANQGSEA. Trimming cost V 5 bases and J 4 bases, with 8 bases left between them. The CDR3 loop is CSVRRSNEKLFF. The CDR3 DNA reads TGCAGCGTTAGAAGGAGTAATGAAAAACTGTTTTTT.

This chain uses TRBV6-5 with TRBJ2-3; D ambiguous. V was pared by 3 bases and J by 3 bases, with 16 bases between. Per germline, CDR1 MNHEY and CDR2 SVGAGI. This CDR3 has 16 amino acids. As DNA, the CDR3 is TGTGCCAGCAGTTATGAAGCTATGGGTGGGACAGATACGCAGTATTTT. Translation gives CASSYEAMGGTDTQYF.

The rearrangement uses TRBV6-6 and TRBJ2-5; D is tentatively TRBD1 or TRBD2 (5 bases each). CDR3 length: 16 amino acids. Germline CDR1 MNHNY, CDR2 SVGAGI (reference sequence). Trimming cost V 4 bases and J 5 bases, with 20 bases left between them. This CDR3 reads CASSWFVRGGGETQYF. The DNA for the CDR3 is TGTGCCAGCAGTTGGTTTGTAAGGGGCGGAGGTGAGACCCAGTACTTC.